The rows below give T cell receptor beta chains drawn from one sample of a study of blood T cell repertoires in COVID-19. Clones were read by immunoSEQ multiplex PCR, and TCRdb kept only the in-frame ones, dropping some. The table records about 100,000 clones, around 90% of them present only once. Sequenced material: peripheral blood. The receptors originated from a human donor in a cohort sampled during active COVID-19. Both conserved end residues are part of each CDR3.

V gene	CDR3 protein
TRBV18	CASSLPGQSNYGYTF
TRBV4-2	CASSQSETGFETQYF
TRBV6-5	CASSLLAGVSNEQFF
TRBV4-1	CASSHPGQGVYEQYF
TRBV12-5	CASGLVEDGSTVSGANVLTF
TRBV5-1	CASSPGGEGGNTIYF
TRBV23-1	CASSQSPGSSYNEQFF
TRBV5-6	CASSLGQPPGVMFF
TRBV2	CASSEIEDTQYF
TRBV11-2	CASSLAWQTNEQFF
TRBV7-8	CASSLTTNTGELFF
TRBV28	CASSLLSGVYGYTF
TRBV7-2	CASSSPQGTIEQYF
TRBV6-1	CASSADSAEAKNIQYF
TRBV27	CASSWGLNTGELFF
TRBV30	CAWSEAYSNQPQHF
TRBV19	CASSILDRALDGYTF
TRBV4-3	CASSQDWQGALEQFF
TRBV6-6	CASSPSVGAGANVLTF
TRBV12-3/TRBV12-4	CASSPKAGNEQYF
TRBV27	CASSLAGEGDTQYF
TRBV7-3	CASSLTGRQGLGYTF
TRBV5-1	CASSSGTEAYNEQFF
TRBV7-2	CASSLAIGAKNIQYF
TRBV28	CASSMTVYGYTF
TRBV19	CASSINGGNQPQHF
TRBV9	CAGTGTHKSPLHF
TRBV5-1	CASSLEVRGQNTEAFF
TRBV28	CASRTTGQGAAGNTIYF
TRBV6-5	CASSQRTAYEQYF
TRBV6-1	CASSEYGSWQPQHF
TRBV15	CATSRIAGGFYEQYF
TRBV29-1	CSVSGLAAIEQFF
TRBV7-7	CASSPSGSSTDTQYF
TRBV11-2	CASSPNPGVSYNEQFF
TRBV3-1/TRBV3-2	CASSQDRLEDTQYF
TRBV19	CASSASGLGVVQYF
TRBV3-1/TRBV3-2	CASSPRWRGETNEKLFF
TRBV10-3	CAISGTSGKTDTQYF
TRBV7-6	CASSLVLNEQFF
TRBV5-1	CASSLAVGDRPLCSNQPQHF
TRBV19	CASHHLRAGELFF
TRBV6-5	CASSQAYSYEQYF
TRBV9	CASSVSGTGRTEAFF
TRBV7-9	CASSQSGTYEQYF
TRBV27	CASRTGTTNEQFF
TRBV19	CASSPSTGYGYTF